The sample holds many counts of the clone carrying this T cell receptor (beta chain). An end of the junction differs from the germline gene, which may be a read error. These data come from a study of metastatic and nonmetastatic thyroid tumors. Thyroid surgery had not been preceded by any treatment in any patient. This CDR3 region has 8 residues. Germline values: CDR1 SGHRS, CDR2 YFSETQ. TCRdb re-called the PCR reads via MiXCR. The sample has around 8,000 clones, approximately 24% seen once; the top ten hold 6.1%. The chain has TRBV5-1 and TRBJ2-6; a weak D match, TRBD1 (5 bases). The sequencing sample was made of adjacent normal tissue. This sequence originates from a female donor with papillary thyroid cancer or a benign thyroid nodule (not recorded which). Some clones in this sample may be carry-over from other donors' samples. CDR3 sequence reads: CASSLRGF. CDR3 in DNA: TGTGCCAGCAGCTTAAGGGGTTTC.